These 21 T cell receptor beta chains came from one sample sequenced in a study of beta chain features in type 1 diabetes. Study-level points and caveats: Within each of all four CD4+ subsets, Type 1 diabetes patients had TCRB CDR3s that were moderately but significantly shorter.

Expressed TCRB transcripts were sequenced because the isolated RNA had all been reverse transcribed beforehand. Generated by immunoSEQ multiplex PCR, the TCRdb table keeps only in-frame clones and is missing some. The sample carries 130,000 or so clones, approximately 10% recorded once. Their specific antigens are unknown. Input material: central memory CD4+ T cells from blood. The receptor set was obtained from a man younger than 40 with type 1 diabetes.

This clone was detected only a few times. The V gene is TRBV6-5, the J gene TRBJ2-5, with a possible D match to TRBD2 (5 bases). The ends were cut back, 2 bases at V and 4 bases at J, with 17 bases in the middle. Germline CDR1 and CDR2: MNHEY and SVGAGI. This CDR3 comprises 16 residues. The CDR3 is CASSYGRPPLGETQYF. The CDR3 coding sequence is TGTGCCAGCAGTTACGGGCGGCCACCACTAGGAGAGACCCAGTACTTC.

This clone was found a few times. The V call is TRBV9, the J call TRBJ1-2; D not resolved. Germline V gene lookup returns CDR1 SGDLS and CDR2 YYNGEE. V gave up 0 bases and J gave up 0 bases, with 9 bases separating them. The CDR3 has 15 residues. CDR3 coding DNA: TGTGCCAGCAGCGTAGAGGAGAACACTAACTATGGCTACACCTTC. Protein: CASSVEENTNYGYTF.

The chain carries TRBV6-6 and TRBJ2-1, with 13 positions matching TRBD2. V was clipped by 6 bases and J by 13 bases; unmatched bases: 6. Germline loops: CDR1 MNHNY, CDR2 SVGAGI (reference sequence). This CDR3 region has 13 residues. The CDR3 loop reads CASRATSGGPQFF. CDR3 sequence (DNA): TGTGCCAGCAGGGCGACTAGCGGGGGGCCCCAGTTCTTC.

The J gene is TRBJ2-5, the V gene TRBV28, with a weak D call TRBD1 (5 bases). Trimming removed 3 bases at V and 2 bases at J, with 13 bases between. There are 15 residues in the CDR3. Looked up from germline, CDR1 is MDHEN and CDR2 is SYDVKM. CDR3 loop: CASSFVGVDQETQYF. CDR3 sequence (DNA): TGTGCCAGCAGTTTCGTAGGGGTAGATCAAGAGACCCAGTACTTC. The variable domain in full, completed from reference TRBV28 and TRBJ2-5, reads DVKVTQSSRYLVKRTGEKVFLECVQDMDHENMFWYRQDPGLGLRLIYFSYDVKMKEKGDIPEGYSVSREKKERFSLILESASTNQTSMYLCASSFVGVDQETQYFGPGTRLLVL.

As for this clone: A much bigger clone sits one base away, suggesting this may be a read error. The chain recombines TRBV7-2 with TRBJ2-2; 7 positions agree with TRBD2. J lost 1 base, V lost 3 bases, and 2 bases had no gene match. This CDR3 is 15 amino acids long. Germline loops: CDR1 SGHTA, CDR2 FQGNSA. The CDR3 DNA reads as TGTGCCAGCAGCTTCCTAGCGGTGAACACCGGGGAGCTGTTTTTT. Translation gives CASSFLAVNTGELFF.

The rearrangement uses TRBV7-2 and TRBJ2-1; TRBD2 agrees at 9 bases. V lost 0 bases, J lost 2 bases, and 2 bases stayed unmatched. The CDR3 runs 16 residues. Germline V gene sequence: CDR1 SGHTA, CDR2 FQGNSA. CDR3 bases: TGTGCCAGCAGCTTAGCGAGCGGGGGGACCTACAATGAGCAGTTCTTC. Translating gives CASSLASGGTYNEQFF.

This clone was seen more than once but under ten times. This rearrangement joins TRBV27 to TRBJ2-5; D is unclear. This CDR3 has 13 amino acids. Per the germline V gene, CDR1 is MNHEY and CDR2 is SMNVEV (reference sequence). V shed 6 bases and J shed 7 bases, with 15 bases lying between them. The CDR3 loop is CASSPTLLGTQYF. As DNA, the CDR3 is TGTGCCAGCAGCCCGACCCTCCTAGGGACCCAGTACTTC.

J is TRBJ2-5 and V is TRBV7-2; the match to TRBD2 covers 10 bases. J gave up 1 base and V 1 base, and 3 bases lay outside the gene matches. This CDR3 spans 16 amino acids. The germline CDR1 and CDR2 sequences are SGHTA and FQGNSA. CDR3 in DNA: TGTGCCAGCAGCTTAGGGGGGACTAGCGCCCAAGAGACCCAGTACTTC. Translation gives CASSLGGTSAQETQYF.

By share, this clone ranks as medium-sized. J is TRBJ2-7 and V is TRBV29-1; the match to TRBD1 covers 9 bases. This CDR3 spans 11 amino acids. Per the germline V gene, CDR1 is SQVTM and CDR2 is ANQGSEA. The V segment lost 3 bases and the J segment 12 bases; nucleotides outside the gene matches: 6. CDR3 amino acids: CSVERDRALYF. The CDR3 DNA reads as TGCAGCGTTGAGCGGGACAGGGCTCTGTACTTC.

The V and J genes are TRBV2 and TRBJ1-2, with a possible D match to TRBD1 (5 bases). V was pared by 4 bases and J by 6 bases, with 9 bases between. Germline V lookup: CDR1 SNHLY, CDR2 FYNNEI. The CDR3 runs 12 residues. This CDR3 reads CASSGGEDGYTF. CDR3 coding DNA: TGTGCCAGCAGTGGGGGGGAGGATGGCTACACCTTC.

The chain has TRBV6-1 and TRBJ1-1; D gene unclear. Trimming removed 7 bases at V and 1 base at J, with 10 bases between. Per the germline V gene, CDR1 is MNHNS and CDR2 is SASEGT. The CDR3 has 13 amino acids. The CDR3 loop is CASTNTKNTEAFF. Here the CDR3 DNA reads TGTGCCAGCACCAACACTAAGAACACTGAAGCTTTCTTT.

This clone was seen a handful of times. The rearrangement links TRBV7-2 to TRBJ2-5; no clear D. There are 13 residues in the CDR3. V was pared by 2 bases and J by 2 bases, with 6 bases between. The germline CDR1 and CDR2 sequences are SGHTA and FQGNSA. The DNA for the CDR3 is TGTGCCAGCAGCTTATACGGTCAAGAGACCCAGTACTTC. Amino acids: CASSLYGQETQYF.

V and J are TRBV18 and TRBJ2-3, with D unclear. The CDR3 runs 13 residues. The V end lost 6 bases, the J end lost 1 base, and 8 bases lay between the germline ends. The germline V gene has CDR1 KGHSH and CDR2 LQKENI. CDR3 in amino acids: CASSLLGTDTQYF. The CDR3 DNA sequence: TGTGCCAGCTCGCTCCTAGGCACAGATACGCAGTATTTT.

A few counts support this clone. DNA of the CDR3: TGTGCCAGCGGGTTCGGGGAGCTCACAGATACGCAGTATTTT. It encodes CASGFGELTDTQYF. The chain links TRBV4-2 to TRBJ2-3; tentative D call: TRBD2 (5 bases). Germline lookup yields CDR1 LGHNA and CDR2 YNFKEQ. V was pared by 8 bases and J by 2 bases, with 14 bases between. The CDR3 covers 14 residues.

This clone showed up just a few times. The V call is TRBV4-2, the J call TRBJ1-2; D ambiguous. CDR3 length: 14 residues. Germline CDR1 LGHNA, CDR2 YNFKEQ. Trimming pared 0 bases from V and 4 bases from J, leaving 9 bases between. The DNA for the CDR3 is TGTGCCAGCAGCCAAGATAAGGCGGGCTATGGCTACACCTTC. Translating it yields CASSQDKAGYGYTF.

This clone occurred a few times. This chain joins TRBV11-2 and TRBJ2-1, with 7 bases identical to TRBD1. V shed 3 bases and J 4 bases; nucleotides not matched to a gene: 6. The CDR3 consists of 15 residues. Germline assignment: CDR1 SGHAT and CDR2 FQNNGV. The CDR3 DNA reads as TGTGCCAGCAGCTTTGGGGACAGACAATACAATGAGCAGTTCTTC. As protein: CASSFGDRQYNEQFF.

The CDR3 coding sequence is TGCGCCAGCAGCCACCGCTCGACAGATGGCACCGGGGAGCTGTTTTTT. Translating it yields CASSHRSTDGTGELFF. The chain recombines TRBV4-1 with TRBJ2-2, with a tentative D call TRBD1 (5 bases). Germline assignment: CDR1 MGHRA and CDR2 YSYEKL. Deletions cut 3 bases from V and 4 bases from J, with 15 bases between. The CDR3 spans 16 residues.

This chain links TRBV7-8 with TRBJ2-1, with 9 positions matching TRBD2. Germline CDR1 SGHVS, CDR2 FQNEAQ. CDR3 length: 19 residues. J was trimmed by 10 bases and V by 1 base; bases with no gene match: 20. The CDR3 sequence: CASSLGSRAGTSWKMEQFF. The DNA for the CDR3 is TGTGCCAGCAGCTTAGGAAGTAGGGCCGGGACTAGCTGGAAAATGGAGCAGTTCTTC.

The chain carries TRBV7-3 and TRBJ1-4; 7 bases match TRBD1. Trimming took 7 bases from V and 1 from J; bases not matched to a gene: 6. CDR1 and CDR2 from the germline V gene are SGHTA and FQGTGA. The CDR3 length is 15 residues. This CDR3 reads CASNRGEGTNEKLFF. CDR3 in DNA: TGTGCCAGCAACAGGGGAGAAGGAACTAATGAAAAACTGTTTTTT. The full variable domain, rest sourced from reference TRBV7-3 and TRBJ1-4, is GAGVSQTPSNKVTEKGKYVELRCDPISGHTALYWYRQSLGQGPEFLIYFQGTGAADDSGLPNDRFFAVRPEGSVSTLKIQRTERGDSAVYLCASNRGEGTNEKLFFGSGTQLSVL.

The rearrangement joins TRBV7-2 to TRBJ2-3, with 8 bases aligning to TRBD2. CDR1 SGHTA and CDR2 FQGNSA come from the germline V gene. J was trimmed by 2 bases and V by 7 bases; bases with no gene match: 8. The CDR3 loop spans 15 amino acids. CDR3 in amino acids: CASTLPGGATDTQYF. CDR3 nucleotides: TGTGCCAGCACCCTGCCGGGGGGGGCCACAGATACGCAGTATTTT.

The gene calls are TRBV7-2 and TRBJ2-3; D gene unclear. This CDR3 contains 15 residues. CDR1 is SGHTA and CDR2 is FQGNSA in the germline V gene. Trimming stripped 0 bases from V and 0 bases from J, with 7 bases between. CDR3 in amino acids: CASSLAPGSTDTQYF. CDR3 DNA: TGTGCCAGCAGCTTAGCCCCAGGAAGCACAGATACGCAGTATTTT.